This TCR beta chain was captured by sequencing in a study of control samples from healthy donors and cancer patients. The count of this clone is one. Germline V CDR1 and CDR2: SGHAT, FQNNGV. Trimming pared 6 bases from V and 2 bases from J, leaving 22 bases between. The CDR3 totals 18 residues. Profiled with immunoSEQ multiplex PCR; TCRdb holds only in-frame clones, not every one. Of over 100,000 clones listed, 92% were seen once; the top ten hold around 5.4%. This TCR derives from a man between 18 and 35 years old in good health. The sample was blood. V gene TRBV11-2 combines with J gene TRBJ2-2; D tentatively reads TRBD1 or TRBD2 (6 bases each). CDR3 bases: TGTGCCAGCAGGCCCCTCGGTGGGGGGCCCCTTAACACCGGGGAGCTGTTTTTT. Its protein is CASRPLGGGPLNTGELFF. The whole variable domain, remainder taken from reference TRBV11-2 and TRBJ2-2, is EAGVAQSPRYKIIEKRQSVAFWCNPISGHATLYWYQQILGQGPKLLIQFQNNGVVDDSQLPKDRFSAERLKGVDSTLKIQPAKLEDSAVYLCASRPLGGGPLNTGELFFGEGSRLTVL.